This record covers a single TCR beta chain. What it recognizes is unknown. The data were obtained in a study of T cell responses to AZD1222 COVID-19 vaccine. General observations from the study: Clonal diversity was possibly underestimated, and the donors were mostly white British, with more females. Two doses of AZD1222 preceded a rise in Spike-specific TCR breadth and depth.

The germline gives CDR1 SGHAT, CDR2 FQNNGV. The germline V and J ends were trimmed by 5 bases and 0 bases, with 2 bases remaining between them. The CDR3 covers 11 residues. The table came from immunoSEQ multiplex PCR; TCRdb's copy has only in-frame clones and leaves some out. The sample carries 100,000 to 150,000 clones, 75% to 85% recorded once. This TCR derives from an adult who received the AZD1222 COVID-19 vaccine. The material sequenced was peripheral blood, taken 28 days after the second AZD1222 dose. The chain is built from TRBV11-2 and TRBJ2-7; D is undetermined. The CDR3 sequence is CASSDSYEQYF. The CDR3 DNA reads TGTGCCAGCAGCGACTCCTACGAGCAGTACTTC.